Presented here are 24 T cell receptor beta chains from one specimen sequenced in a study of T cell changes during pregnancy in multiple sclerosis. Repertoires were generated with immunoSEQ multiplex PCR, while TCRdb's copy carries only in-frame clones and drops some. This table holds 99,000 or so clones, about 94% found once. This sample comprised peripheral blood, obtained after pregnancy. These receptors originate from a female donor with multiple sclerosis, enrolled in a pregnancy study.

The chain uses TRBV7-6 and TRBJ2-1; TRBD1 matches at 7 bases. The germline gives CDR1 SGHVS, CDR2 FNYEAQ. This CDR3 comprises 15 residues. The junction had 7 bases not matched to a gene; V was cut back by 2 bases and J by 6 bases. The CDR3: CASSLPLAGGNEQFF. The CDR3 nucleotides are TGTGCCAGCAGCTTACCTTTGGCAGGGGGCAATGAGCAGTTCTTC.

The chain links TRBV4-1 to TRBJ2-1; TRBD2 matches 7 bases. CDR3 length: 14 residues. With V trimmed by 3 bases and J by 9 bases, 8 bases remained unmatched. Germline V CDR1 and CDR2: MGHRA, YSYEKL. CDR3 region: CASSHLADGGEQFF. For the CDR3, the DNA is TGCGCCAGCAGCCACCTAGCGGACGGGGGTGAGCAGTTCTTC.

V usage is TRBV5-8 and J usage is TRBJ2-5; TRBD2 matches at 9 bases. CDR3 length equals 17 residues. V was clipped by 4 bases and J by 1 base; unmatched bases: 11. Looked up from germline, CDR1 is SGHTS and CDR2 is YDEGEE. The CDR3 protein is CASSAGFSGSPQETQYF. CDR3 DNA sequence: TGTGCCAGCAGCGCCGGTTTTAGCGGGAGTCCCCAAGAGACCCAGTACTTC.

V usage is TRBV15 and J usage is TRBJ1-1, with D hard to call. The V gene's germline CDR1 is LNHNV and CDR2 YYDKDF (reference sequence). V dropped 0 bases and J dropped 1 base, with 3 bases sitting between them. CDR3 length equals 13 residues. The CDR3 nucleotides read TGTGCCACCAGCAGAGACAAGAACACTGAAGCTTTCTTT. It translates to CATSRDKNTEAFF.

The V and J genes are TRBV7-9 and TRBJ2-1; D is possibly TRBD2 (6 bases). Germline V gene lookup returns CDR1 SEHNR and CDR2 FQNEAQ (reference sequence). The CDR3 sequence is 14 residues long. V lost 1 base and J 5 bases, leaving 9 bases between the germline ends. The CDR3 here is CASSLELANNEQFF. CDR3 nucleotide sequence: TGTGCCAGCAGCTTAGAACTAGCTAACAATGAGCAGTTCTTC.

V is TRBV29-1 and J is TRBJ2-7; 10 nucleotides agree with TRBD2. CDR1 is SQVTM and CDR2 is ANQGSEA in the germline V gene. V trimming: 0 bases; J trimming: 5 bases; junction bases outside the gene matches: 10. The CDR3 consists of 16 residues. CDR3 in amino acids: CSVEDDWGTSVHEQYF. The CDR3, as DNA: TGCAGCGTTGAAGATGACTGGGGGACTAGCGTTCACGAGCAGTACTTC.

The chain employs TRBV7-2 and TRBJ2-5; 11 bases are shared with TRBD2. J gave up 1 base and V 4 bases, and 8 bases lay outside the gene matches. Germline V lookup: CDR1 SGHTA, CDR2 FQGNSA. The CDR3 runs to 17 residues. The CDR3: CASSSVRLAGTQETQYF. The CDR3 DNA follows: TGTGCCAGCAGCTCCGTGCGACTAGCGGGGACCCAAGAGACCCAGTACTTC.

The CDR3 region is CAWSEVPNILRTANTEAFF. The CDR3 region has the DNA TGTGCCTGGAGTGAAGTCCCCAATATACTGAGGACAGCGAACACTGAAGCTTTCTTT. The chain links TRBV30 to TRBJ1-1; the D gene is possibly TRBD1 (6 bases). CDR1 is GTSNPN and CDR2 is SVGIG in the germline V gene (reference sequence). The CDR3 contains 19 residues. V was trimmed by 1 base and J by 1 base, leaving 25 bases between them.

V usage is TRBV7-9 and J usage is TRBJ2-5; TRBD2 matches at 10 bases. Germline CDR1 reads SEHNR; CDR2 reads FQNEAQ (reference sequence). The CDR3 consists of 16 residues. With V trimmed by 5 bases and J by 2 bases, 8 bases remained unmatched. Written as DNA, the CDR3 is TGTGCCAGCAGCGACGGACGGACTAGCGGACAAGAGACCCAGTACTTC. Its protein is CASSDGRTSGQETQYF.

V and J are TRBV14 and TRBJ2-1; 8 nucleotides align to TRBD2. The CDR3 contains 16 residues. The germline V gene has CDR1 SGHDN and CDR2 FVKESK. The J segment lost 8 bases and the V segment lost 0 bases, leaving 9 bases of the junction unmatched. The CDR3 here is CASSQDVGLGVDEQFF. DNA of the CDR3: TGTGCCAGCAGCCAAGATGTGGGACTAGGGGTCGATGAGCAGTTCTTC.

This chain joins TRBV27 and TRBJ2-7; tentative D call: TRBD1 (5 bases). The CDR3 has 16 amino acids. The germline V gene has CDR1 MNHEY and CDR2 SMNVEV (reference sequence). Trimming left V 2 bases short and J 3 bases short, with 17 bases between. The CDR3 region has the DNA TGTGCCAGCAGTTTAAGTTTCAGGGCATCGGACTACGAGCAGTACTTC. It yields the protein CASSLSFRASDYEQYF.

The J gene is TRBJ2-7, the V gene TRBV19, with TRBD1 identical over 10 bases. Germline V gene data show CDR1 as LNHDA and CDR2 as SQIVND (reference sequence). V shed 5 bases and J 4 bases; nucleotides not matched to a gene: 2. This CDR3 has 13 amino acids. Here the CDR3 reads CASSWTGGYEQYF. Here the CDR3 DNA reads TGTGCCAGTAGTTGGACAGGGGGTTACGAGCAGTACTTC.

This clone occurred a few times. The chain combines TRBV6-5 with TRBJ1-3; D is undetermined. The CDR3 is 11 amino acids. V was shortened by 10 bases and J by 4 bases, with 8 bases between the two germline ends. The germline CDR1 and CDR2 sequences are MNHEY and SVGAGI. The CDR3 bases are TGTGCCACCCGTCGGGGAAACACCATATATTTT. Protein sequence: CATRRGNTIYF.

The sample holds one count of this clone. V gene TRBV5-1 combines with J gene TRBJ2-2; the match to TRBD2 covers 14 bases. The CDR3 is 17 residues long. Germline assignment: CDR1 SGHRS and CDR2 YFSETQ. V shed 4 bases and J 4 bases; nucleotides not matched to a gene: 6. CDR3 amino acids: CASSRGLAGAGTGELFF. The DNA of the CDR3 is TGCGCCAGCAGCAGGGGACTAGCGGGAGCGGGCACCGGGGAGCTGTTTTTT.

DNA for the CDR3: TGTGCCAGCAGCTTGCAGGGGTCTGGAAACACCATATATTTT. This encodes CASSLQGSGNTIYF. J is TRBJ1-3 and V is TRBV11-3; D might be TRBD1 (6 bases). Germline CDR1 and CDR2: SGHNT and YENEEA. The CDR3 length is 14 residues. The V end lost 3 bases, the J end lost 1 base, and 7 bases lay between the germline ends. Based on the CDR3 plus reference TRBV11-3 and TRBJ1-3, the full variable domain is EAGVVQSPRYKIIEKKQPVAFWCNPISGHNTLYWYLQNLGQGPELLIRYENEEAVDDSQLPKDRFSAERLKGVDSTLKIQPAELGDSAVYLCASSLQGSGNTIYFGEGSWLTVV.

This chain uses TRBV12-5 with TRBJ2-7, with no clear D. Deletions cut 6 bases from V and 4 bases from J, with 7 bases between. The CDR3 sequence is 11 residues long. Germline CDR1 LGHNT, CDR2 FRNRAP. CDR3 amino acids: CASGLLYEQYF. As DNA, the CDR3 is TGTGCTAGTGGCCTCTTGTACGAGCAGTACTTC.

V usage is TRBV11-2 and J usage is TRBJ2-7, with D perhaps TRBD1 (5 bases). Between the trimmed V and J ends, which lost 1 base and 2 bases, there was a span of 9 bases. The germline V gene encodes CDR1 SGHAT and CDR2 FQNNGV. CDR3 length: 14 amino acids. The CDR3 region is CASSLGPGTYEQYF. As DNA, the CDR3 is TGTGCCAGCAGCTTAGGGCCAGGGACCTACGAGCAGTACTTC. The entire variable domain, with the rest obtained from reference TRBV11-2 and TRBJ2-7, is as follows: EAGVAQSPRYKIIEKRQSVAFWCNPISGHATLYWYQQILGQGPKLLIQFQNNGVVDDSQLPKDRFSAERLKGVDSTLKIQPAKLEDSAVYLCASSLGPGTYEQYFGPGTRLTVT.

The J gene is TRBJ2-2, the V gene TRBV29-1; 10 nucleotides line up with TRBD1. The trim removed 4 bases at V and 5 bases at J, leaving 4 bases unmatched. The germline gives CDR1 SQVTM, CDR2 ANQGSEA. The CDR3 consists of 14 residues. In DNA form, the CDR3 reads TGCAGCGTTGCCCTGGGACAGGGGACCGGGGAGCTGTTTTTT. Protein product: CSVALGQGTGELFF.

In its sample, this clone was seen once. The chain uses TRBV5-8 and TRBJ2-7; TRBD2 might be the D (5 bases). CDR1 is SGHTS, CDR2 YDEGEE, per germline. This CDR3 is built from 15 residues. V was pared by 4 bases and J by 6 bases, with 20 bases between. CDR3 nucleotide sequence: TGTGCCAGCAGCGCGGGCTTCGGAACTACTGTCGAGCAGTACTTC. Encoded protein: CASSAGFGTTVEQYF.

The chain carries TRBV19 and TRBJ2-1; D unclear. This CDR3 region has 16 residues. Germline V gene lookup returns CDR1 LNHDA and CDR2 SQIVND (reference sequence). Trimming stripped 5 bases from V and 2 bases from J, with 16 bases between. The DNA of the CDR3 is TGTGCCAGTAGTTCCCCCTTAGAACCAACCTACAATGAGCAGTTCTTC. This codes for CASSSPLEPTYNEQFF.

The gene calls are TRBV19 and TRBJ2-2, with TRBD1 matching over 7 bases. Germline trimming cut 5 bases from V and 3 bases from J; bases unmatched to any gene: 9. Germline loops: CDR1 LNHDA, CDR2 SQIVND (reference sequence). The CDR3 has 16 residues. CDR3: CASSGTGTVDTGELFF. The CDR3 coding sequence is TGTGCCAGTAGTGGAACCGGGACAGTTGACACCGGGGAGCTGTTTTTT.

Only one count was recorded for this clone. This chain uses TRBV11-2 with TRBJ1-3, with 8 bases aligning to TRBD1. The germline V gene encodes CDR1 SGHAT and CDR2 FQNNGV. J gave up 0 bases and V 5 bases, and 12 bases lay outside the gene matches. The CDR3 is made up of 18 amino acids. CDR3 amino acids: CASSPGTGSRLSGNTIYF. CDR3 nucleotide sequence: TGTGCCAGCAGCCCCGGGACAGGCTCTAGACTCTCTGGAAACACCATATATTTT.

V usage is TRBV9 and J usage is TRBJ2-1, with 7 bases matching TRBD2. The J segment lost 4 bases and the V segment lost 0 bases, leaving 10 bases of the junction unmatched. The CDR3 sequence is 17 residues long. The germline gives CDR1 SGDLS, CDR2 YYNGEE. In DNA, the CDR3 is TGTGCCAGCAGCGTAGGGGGTAGCCGGGGGGTTTACAATGAGCAGTTCTTC. This sequence encodes CASSVGGSRGVYNEQFF.

The chain carries TRBV11-2 and TRBJ2-7; 11 bases fit TRBD2. Germline-derived CDR1 and CDR2 are SGHAT and FQNNGV. The length of the CDR3 is 15 residues. Trimming cost V 4 bases and J 3 bases; bases outside gene matches: 5. In DNA, the CDR3 is TGTGCCAGCAGCTCCCGGACTAGCGGGTTCTACGAGCAGTACTTC. This gives the protein CASSSRTSGFYEQYF.